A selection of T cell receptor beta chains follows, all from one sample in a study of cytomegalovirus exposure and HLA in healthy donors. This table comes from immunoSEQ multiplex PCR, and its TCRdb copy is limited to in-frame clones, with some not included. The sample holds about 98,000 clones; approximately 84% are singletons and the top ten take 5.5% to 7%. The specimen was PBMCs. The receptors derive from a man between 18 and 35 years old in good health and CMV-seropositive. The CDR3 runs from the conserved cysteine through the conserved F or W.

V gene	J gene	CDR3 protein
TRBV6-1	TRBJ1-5	CASSEAVDRVEPQHF
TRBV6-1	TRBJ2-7	CASSESRGLAGVPYEQYF
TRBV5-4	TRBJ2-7	CASSATFSGSFGYEQYF
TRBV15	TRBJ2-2	CATSREFGTAERAGELFF
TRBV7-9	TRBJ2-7	CASSGTGDSDYEQYF
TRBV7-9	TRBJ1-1	CASSRSTEAFF
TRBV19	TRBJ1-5	CASSTRPSGGIQPQHF
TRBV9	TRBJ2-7	CASSVAGRGDEQYF
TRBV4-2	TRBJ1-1	CASSQDLEVLGAFF
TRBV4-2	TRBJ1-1	CASSQGRQGSRAFF
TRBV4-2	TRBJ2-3	CASSPLTSGSTDTQYF
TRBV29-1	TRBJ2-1	CSVERAYNEQFF
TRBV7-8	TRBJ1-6	CASSAERYNSPLHF
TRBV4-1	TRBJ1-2	CASSFPGQGAWGVGYTF
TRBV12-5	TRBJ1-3	CASGLRQGDSGNTIYF
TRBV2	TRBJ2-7	CASRELAGAAYEQYF
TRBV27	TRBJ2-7	CASRRQGGNEQYF
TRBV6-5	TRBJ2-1	CASSYSIQGYNEQFF
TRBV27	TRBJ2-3	CASSLNPRGRATDTQYF
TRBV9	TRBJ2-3	CASSEGAGAEDTQYF
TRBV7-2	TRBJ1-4	CASSLNQGQEKLFF
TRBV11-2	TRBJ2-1	CASSLTGEQFF
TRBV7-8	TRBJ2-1	CASSAPRRTRQGRDNEQFF
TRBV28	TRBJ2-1	CATIPSGPYNEQFF
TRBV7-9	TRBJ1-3	CASSLFATGTGNTIYF
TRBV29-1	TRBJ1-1	CSVEVGSGNTEAFF
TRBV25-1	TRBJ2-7	CASSDNDRGLGEQYF
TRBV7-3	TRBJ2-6	CASSPTTSASSGANVLTF
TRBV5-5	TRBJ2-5	CASSLVSGDQETQYF
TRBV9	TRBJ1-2	CASRREWTGSGGYTF
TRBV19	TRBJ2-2	CASSILTPPRELFF
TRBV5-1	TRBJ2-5	CASSLNMGRQGAEETQYF
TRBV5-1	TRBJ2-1	CASSFDRADYNEQFF
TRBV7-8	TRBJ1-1	CASSTGQGNTEAFF
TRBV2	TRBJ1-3	CASSGGRNTIYF
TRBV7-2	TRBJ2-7	CASSLGSSGRTSSYEQYF
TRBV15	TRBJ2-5	CATSRDTAGGRETQYF
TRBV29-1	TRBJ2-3	CSVAGSGPGQDTQYF
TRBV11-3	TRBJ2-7	CASSLSDYEQYF
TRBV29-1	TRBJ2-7	CSVVPQGWYEQYF
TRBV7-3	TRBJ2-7	CASSLGGRPYEQYF
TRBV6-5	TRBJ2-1	CASSYGQGDNEQFF
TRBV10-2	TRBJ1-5	CASSEMGTSNQPQHF
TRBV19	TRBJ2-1	CASNEGGFSSGKGGQFF
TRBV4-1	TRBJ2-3	CASSQEARLAGDTDTQYF
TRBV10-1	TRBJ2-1	CASSESVGYQGAKYEQFF
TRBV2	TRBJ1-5	CASSEGTASNQPQHF
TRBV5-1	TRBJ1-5	CASSLALGVQPQHF
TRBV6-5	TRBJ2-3	CASRRNIGSTDTQYF
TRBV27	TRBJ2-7	CASSLSLAGAYEQYF
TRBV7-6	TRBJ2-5	CASSLAGTSVGETQYF
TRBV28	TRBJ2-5	CASSYEGGETQYF
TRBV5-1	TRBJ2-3	CASHQASTDTQYF
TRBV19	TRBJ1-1	CASSIGQIPTEAFF
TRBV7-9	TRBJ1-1	CASSVGGRAFF